This T cell receptor beta chain originates from a study of lymphopenia after photon versus proton radiotherapy. As for this clone: Its target is unknown.

General observations from the study: Authors raise, but do not show, better survival with proton therapy. After the lymphocyte nadir, photon-treated repertoires showed oligoclonal expansion, especially of CD8+ Temra cells.

Method: immunoSEQ multiplex PCR; TCRdb's copy keeps in-frame clones and lacks some. The sample holds about 8,300 clones, around nine tenths seen once. CDR3 length: 14 residues. Losses at the gene ends were 4 bases for V and 5 bases for J; bases not matched to a gene: 5. Per germline, CDR1 SNHLY and CDR2 FYNNEI. The gene calls are TRBV2 and TRBJ2-1; 7 bases agree with TRBD1. The TCR comes from an elderly man with cholangiocarcinoma. Material: peripheral blood, obtained from a patient treated with photon-based radiotherapy. The CDR3 here is CASSGDSFDNEQFF. The CDR3 nucleotides read TGTGCCAGCAGTGGGGACAGTTTCGACAATGAGCAGTTCTTC.